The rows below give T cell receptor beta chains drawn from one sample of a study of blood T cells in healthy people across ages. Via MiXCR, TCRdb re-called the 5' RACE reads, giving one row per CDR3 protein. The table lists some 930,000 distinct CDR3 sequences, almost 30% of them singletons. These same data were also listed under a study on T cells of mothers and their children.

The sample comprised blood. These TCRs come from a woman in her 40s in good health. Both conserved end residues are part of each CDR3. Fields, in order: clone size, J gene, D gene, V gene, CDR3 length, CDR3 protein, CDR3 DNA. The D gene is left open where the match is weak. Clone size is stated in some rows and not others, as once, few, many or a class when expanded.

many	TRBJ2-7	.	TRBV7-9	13	CASRDGGSYEQYF	TGTGCCAGCCGGGACGGAGGCTCCTACGAGCAGTACTTC
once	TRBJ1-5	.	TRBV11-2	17	CASSLGGGRSSNQPQHF	TGTGCCAGCAGCTTAGGAGGGGGGCGCTCCAGCAATCAGCCCCAGCATTTT
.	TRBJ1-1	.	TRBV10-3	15	CAISESGSQRTEAFF	TGTGCCATCAGTGAGTCGGGGAGTCAGAGGACTGAAGCTTTCTTT
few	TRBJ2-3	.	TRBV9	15	CASSVIPGFTDTQYF	TGTGCCAGCAGCGTAATTCCGGGATTCACAGATACGCAGTATTTT
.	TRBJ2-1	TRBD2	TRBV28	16	CASSRPQLAVRNEQFF	TGTGCCAGCAGCCGCCCCCAACTAGCGGTTCGGAATGAGCAGTTCTTC
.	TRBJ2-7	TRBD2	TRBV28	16	CASSPRTSYVEETHYF	TGTGCCAGCAGTCCCCGGACTAGCTACGTCGAAGAGACCCATTACTTC
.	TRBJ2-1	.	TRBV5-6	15	CASSWPGLPANEQFF	TGTGCCAGCAGCTGGCCGGGACTCCCGGCAAATGAGCAGTTCTTC
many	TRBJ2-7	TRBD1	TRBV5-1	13	CASTRTGGNEQYF	TGCGCCAGCACCCGGACAGGGGGCAACGAGCAGTACTTC
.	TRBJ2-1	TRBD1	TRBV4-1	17	CASSPLGAGTGMREQFF	TGCGCCAGCAGCCCATTAGGAGCCGGGACAGGGATGCGTGAGCAGTTCTTC
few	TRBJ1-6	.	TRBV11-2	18	CASSLDGPATSYNSPLHF	TGTGCCAGCAGCTTAGATGGGCCAGCTACCTCCTATAATTCACCCCTCCACTTT
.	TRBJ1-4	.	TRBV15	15	CATSTSGTSGEKLFF	TGTGCCACCAGCACCTCCGGGACATCGGGGGAAAAACTGTTTTTT
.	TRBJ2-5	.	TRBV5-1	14	CASSLLSSQETQYF	TGCGCCAGCAGCTTGCTTAGCAGCCAAGAGACCCAGTACTTC
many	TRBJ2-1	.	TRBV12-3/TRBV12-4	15	CASSSAGGPYDEQFF	TGTGCCAGCAGTTCCGCCGGGGGGCCGTATGATGAGCAGTTCTTC
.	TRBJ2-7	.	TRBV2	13	CASTHKSSYEQYF	TGTGCCAGCACGCATAAGAGCTCCTACGAGCAGTACTTC
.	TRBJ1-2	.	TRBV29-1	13	CGVGASTNYGYTF	TGCGGCGTGGGGGCATCGACTAACTATGGCTACACCTTC
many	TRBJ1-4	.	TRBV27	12	CASSKGNEKLFF	TGTGCCAGCAGTAAAGGGAATGAAAAACTGTTTTTT
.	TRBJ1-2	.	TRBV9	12	CASSVYDGGYTF	TGTGCCAGCAGCGTATATGATGGCGGCTACACCTTC
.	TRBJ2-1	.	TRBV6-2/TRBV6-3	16	CASSPTFARPYNEQFF	TGTGCCAGCAGTCCAACGTTTGCGAGACCCTACAATGAGCAGTTCTTC
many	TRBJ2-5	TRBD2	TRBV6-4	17	CASSPREARTVQETQYF	TGTGCCAGCAGTCCCCGGGAGGCCCGAACCGTTCAAGAGACCCAGTACTTC
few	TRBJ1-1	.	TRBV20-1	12	CGATQRNTEAFF	TGCGGTGCTACCCAAAGGAACACTGAAGCTTTCTTT
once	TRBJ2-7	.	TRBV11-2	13	CASSLDHHYEQYF	TGTGCCAGCAGCTTAGATCACCACTACGAGCAGTACTTC
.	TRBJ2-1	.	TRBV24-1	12	CATSDRQYEQFF	TGTGCCACCAGTGATAGGCAATATGAGCAGTTCTTC
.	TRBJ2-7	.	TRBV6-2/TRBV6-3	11	CASSTGTEQYF	TGTGCCAGCAGCACCGGGACAGAGCAGTACTTC
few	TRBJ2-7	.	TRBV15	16	CATSRESSRGSYEQYF	TGTGCCACCAGCAGAGAAAGTAGCAGGGGCTCCTACGAGCAGTACTTC
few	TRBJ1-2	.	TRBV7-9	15	CASSPPRTVNYGYTF	TGTGCCAGCAGCCCTCCAAGGACGGTGAACTATGGCTACACCTTC
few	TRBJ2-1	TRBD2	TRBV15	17	CATSSRAGGLNYNEQFF	TGTGCCACCAGCAGCAGAGCGGGGGGCCTAAACTACAATGAGCAGTTCTTC
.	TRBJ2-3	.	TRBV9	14	CASSDRPRTDTQYF	TGTGCCAGCAGCGATCGGCCGAGGACGGATACGCAGTATTTT